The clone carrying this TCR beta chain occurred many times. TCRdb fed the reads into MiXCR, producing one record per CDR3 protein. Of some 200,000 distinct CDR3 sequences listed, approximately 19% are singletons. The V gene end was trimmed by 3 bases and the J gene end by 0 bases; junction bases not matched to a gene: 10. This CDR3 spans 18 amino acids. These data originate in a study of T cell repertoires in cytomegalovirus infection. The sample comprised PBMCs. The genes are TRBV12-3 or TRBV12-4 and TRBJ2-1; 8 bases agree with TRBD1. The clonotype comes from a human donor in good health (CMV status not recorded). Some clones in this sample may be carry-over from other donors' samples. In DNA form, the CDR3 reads TGTGCCAGCAGTTTGACCGACACCAGGGGGCCCTCCTACAATGAGCAGTTCTTC. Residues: CASSLTDTRGPSYNEQFF.